The 9 T cell receptor beta chains in this list originate from one sample, sequenced in a study of CD8 T cells in Susac syndrome. An input of about 0.45 to 1 ug of RNA was subjected to reverse transcription using random hexamers. TCRdb independently ran MiXCR on the immunoSEQ multiplex PCR reads; one entry per CDR3 protein. The table has about 110,000 distinct CDR3 sequences, about 95% seen once. The sample was CD4+ T cells from PBMCs. The source is a human donor in good health.

The chain combines TRBV20-1 with TRBJ2-5; a weak D match, TRBD2 (5 bases). The CDR3 contains 14 residues. CDR1 DFQATT and CDR2 SNEGSKA come from the germline V gene (reference sequence). Trimming shortened V by 5 bases and J by 1 base, and 14 bases separated the two germline ends. The CDR3 is CSAPLAGVQETQYF. As DNA, the CDR3 is TGCAGTGCTCCTCTAGCCGGCGTCCAAGAGACCCAGTACTTC.

This rearrangement joins TRBV25-1 to TRBJ1-6; 7 nucleotides match TRBD1. The CDR3 is 15 residues long. V was clipped by 6 bases and J by 0 bases; unmatched bases: 2. Germline V CDR1 and CDR2: MGHDK, SYGVNS. DNA of the CDR3: TGTGCCAGCAGCAGGGGGTCCTCCTATAATTCACCCCTCCACTTT. Protein product: CASSRGSSYNSPLHF.

The chain employs TRBV14 and TRBJ2-3, with D tentatively TRBD1 or TRBD2 (5 bases each). The germline gives CDR1 SGHDN, CDR2 FVKESK. Trimming took 0 bases from V and 0 from J, leaving 10 bases between them. This CDR3 region has 16 residues. The CDR3 coding sequence is TGTGCCAGCAGCCAAGACGGGGCAGCTAGCACAGATACGCAGTATTTT. Protein product: CASSQDGAASTDTQYF.

The J gene is TRBJ2-5, the V gene TRBV29-1, with TRBD1 as a possible D gene (6 bases). Trimming stripped 7 bases from V and 4 bases from J, with 16 bases between. The CDR3 sequence is 13 residues long. Germline V gene lookup returns CDR1 SQVTM and CDR2 ANQGSEA. DNA for the CDR3: TGCAGCGCCTACTTACAGGGACCAGAGACCCAGTACTTC. It translates to CSAYLQGPETQYF.

The rearrangement joins TRBV20-1 to TRBJ1-4, with D tentatively TRBD1 (5 bases). V gave up 6 bases and J gave up 8 bases, with 22 bases separating them. The CDR3 consists of 15 residues. CDR1 is DFQATT and CDR2 is SNEGSKA in the germline V gene (reference sequence). For the CDR3, the DNA is TGCAGTGCGACATTCGGCGGGGGTTTAAAGGAAAAACTGTTTTTT. It specifies CSATFGGGLKEKLFF.

This clonotype has only one observation. The chain employs TRBV10-3 and TRBJ2-7; possibly TRBD1 or TRBD2 for D (5 bases each). The germline V gene has CDR1 ENHRY and CDR2 SYGVKD. V shed 7 bases and J shed 0 bases, with 13 bases lying between them. This CDR3 region has 14 residues. DNA of the CDR3: TGTGCCATCAAGGGGACGACCAGCTCCTACGAGCAGTACTTC. This codes for CAIKGTTSSYEQYF.

The chain couples TRBV27 to TRBJ1-2; TRBD1 matches at 9 bases. This CDR3 contains 13 residues. The germline gives CDR1 MNHEY, CDR2 SMNVEV (reference sequence). Trimming cost V 5 bases and J 7 bases; bases outside gene matches: 5. The CDR3 coding sequence is TGTGCCAGCAGTCCTCACAGGGGGCCTGGCTACACCTTC. Residues: CASSPHRGPGYTF.

This rearrangement joins TRBV10-3 to TRBJ1-6, with D unclear. Trimming pared 5 bases from V and 5 bases from J, leaving 13 bases between. CDR3 size: 15 residues. Looked up from germline, CDR1 is ENHRY and CDR2 is SYGVKD. CDR3 region: CAISPGRIDNSPLHF. The CDR3 DNA is TGTGCCATCAGTCCGGGAAGAATCGATAATTCACCCCTCCACTTT.

The CDR3 bases are TGCAGTGCTAGTCGCGGACAGGAGAACACTGAAGCTTTCTTT. Translation gives CSASRGQENTEAFF. The V call is TRBV20-1, the J call TRBJ1-1; TRBD1 aligns across 7 bases. This CDR3 region has 14 residues. Germline CDR1 and CDR2: DFQATT and SNEGSKA (reference sequence). V shed 3 bases, J shed 1 base, and the junction held 5 bases outside the gene matches.